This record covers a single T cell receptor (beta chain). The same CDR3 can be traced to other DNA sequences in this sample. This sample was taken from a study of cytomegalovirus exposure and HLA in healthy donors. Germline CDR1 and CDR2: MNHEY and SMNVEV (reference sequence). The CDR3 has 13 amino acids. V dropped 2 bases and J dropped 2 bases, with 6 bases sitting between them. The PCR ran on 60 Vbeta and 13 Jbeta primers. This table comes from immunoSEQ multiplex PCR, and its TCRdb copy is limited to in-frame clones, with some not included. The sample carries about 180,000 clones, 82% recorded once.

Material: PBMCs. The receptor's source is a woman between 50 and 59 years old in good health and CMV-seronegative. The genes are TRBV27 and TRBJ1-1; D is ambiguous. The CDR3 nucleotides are TGTGCCAGCAGTTTAGCAGGTAACACTGAAGCTTTCTTT. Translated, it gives CASSLAGNTEAFF.